The next 8 T cell receptor beta chains were all read from a single sample in a study of blood T cell repertoires in COVID-19. Some clones are missing from TCRdb's copy, which holds only in-frame ones; the method was immunoSEQ multiplex PCR. The profile shows 350,000 to 450,000 clones, about 91% of them singletons. The sequenced sample was peripheral blood. All receptors derive from a woman aged 40 to 55 with COVID-19, enrolled during active disease.

The gene calls are TRBV7-6 and TRBJ2-2, with 10 positions matching TRBD1. Germline lookup yields CDR1 SGHVS and CDR2 FNYEAQ. The CDR3 covers 17 residues. The V gene end was trimmed by 3 bases and the J gene end by 4 bases; junction bases not matched to a gene: 8. The CDR3 sequence: CASSFGATGGLTGELFF. The CDR3 DNA reads TGTGCCAGCAGCTTCGGGGCGACAGGGGGCCTCACCGGGGAGCTGTTTTTT.

The CDR3 is CASTPGLELYEQYF. CDR3 coding DNA: TGTGCCAGCACCCCGGGACTCGAACTCTACGAGCAGTACTTC. The chain employs TRBV6-2 or TRBV6-3 and TRBJ2-7, with a weak D call TRBD2 (6 bases). The CDR3 has 14 amino acids. V lost 7 bases and J lost 3, with 16 bases in between. The germline V gene has CDR1 MNHEY and CDR2 SVGEGT.

The chain combines TRBV18 with TRBJ1-1; TRBD1 agrees at 8 bases. V trimming: 6 bases; J trimming: 11 bases; junction bases outside the gene matches: 17. Germline CDR1 and CDR2: KGHSH and LQKENI. The CDR3 loop spans 15 amino acids. CDR3 sequence (DNA): TGTGCCAGCTCCCTCGACAGGGGTAAGGGCCTGTTGGCTTTCTTT. This translates into CASSLDRGKGLLAFF.

This chain uses TRBV19 with TRBJ2-7; D uncertain. The CDR3 consists of 15 residues. Per the germline V gene, CDR1 is LNHDA and CDR2 is SQIVND (reference sequence). V gave up 3 bases and J gave up 0 bases, with 12 bases separating them. The chain's CDR3 is CASSIGQRTSYEQYF. The DNA of the CDR3 is TGTGCCAGTAGTATTGGCCAGCGAACCTCCTACGAGCAGTACTTC.

The V gene is TRBV9, the J gene TRBJ2-2; TRBD2 matches 8 bases. Losses at the gene ends were 4 bases for V and 4 bases for J; bases not matched to a gene: 18. Per the germline V gene, CDR1 is SGDLS and CDR2 is YYNGEE. The CDR3 consists of 19 residues. The CDR3: CASSIFPTGTGGGTGELFF. The CDR3 bases are TGTGCCAGCAGCATTTTTCCCACCGGTACGGGAGGGGGCACCGGGGAGCTGTTTTTT.

The chain joins TRBV10-3 to TRBJ2-5; 8 bases are shared with TRBD1. V gave up 1 base and J gave up 4 bases; unmatched junction bases: 2. CDR1 is ENHRY, CDR2 SYGVKD, per germline. The CDR3 has 14 amino acids. The CDR3 is CAISELDRGETQYF. CDR3 sequence (DNA): TGTGCCATCAGTGAGTTAGACAGGGGAGAGACCCAGTACTTC.

V usage is TRBV25-1 and J usage is TRBJ1-4; D remains ambiguous. The V gene lost 3 bases and the J gene lost 1 base, with 9 bases spanning the gap. The V gene's germline CDR1 is MGHDK and CDR2 SYGVNS. The CDR3 runs 15 residues. CDR3 DNA sequence: TGTGCCAGCAGTGACCTGGGCCGAACTAATGAAAAACTGTTTTTT. Protein sequence: CASSDLGRTNEKLFF.

The chain recombines TRBV7-8 with TRBJ1-2, with TRBD1 matching over 8 bases. The CDR3 sequence is 14 residues long. CDR1 and CDR2 (germline): SGHVS, FQNEAQ. With V trimmed by 3 bases and J by 8 bases, 8 bases remained unmatched. CDR3 nucleotides: TGTGCCAGCAGCTTCCAGGGGGCGCTCCGCGGCTACACCTTC. Encoded protein: CASSFQGALRGYTF.